The 12 T cell receptor beta chains given below trace back to one sample, sequenced in a study of cytomegalovirus exposure and HLA in healthy donors. With 60 Vbeta and 13 Jbeta primers, the PCR was carried out. The method was immunoSEQ multiplex PCR; TCRdb's version includes in-frame clones alone and lacks a portion of them. The sample shows 95,000 to 150,000 clones, approximately 84% of them seen only once. The sequenced material came from PBMCs. The origin of the receptors is a man aged 18 to 30 in good health and CMV-seropositive.

This clone appeared a single time. The J gene is TRBJ2-2, the V gene TRBV11-1, with 9 bases aligning to TRBD2. This CDR3 has 18 amino acids. After removal of 2 bases from V and 2 bases from J, the junction contained 9 bases not matched to a gene. The germline CDR1 and CDR2 sequences are SGHAT and FQDESV (reference sequence). CDR3 DNA sequence: TGTGCCAGCAGCTTATGGAGTAGCGGGGGCGCAAACACCGGGGAGCTGTTTTTT. This encodes CASSLWSSGGANTGELFF.

Concerning this clone: This specimen includes other DNA sequences encoding the same CDR3. The genes are TRBV11-2 and TRBJ1-1, with TRBD1 as a possible D gene (6 bases). Per the germline V gene, CDR1 is SGHAT and CDR2 is FQNNGV. Trimming stripped 2 bases from V and 5 bases from J, with 6 bases between. The CDR3 has 12 residues. CDR3 coding DNA: TGTGCCAGCAGCTTACAGGGGACTGAAGCTTTCTTT. It yields the protein CASSLQGTEAFF.

The genes are TRBV25-1 and TRBJ1-4; 7 positions agree with TRBD1. The CDR3 consists of 16 residues. Germline V gene lookup returns CDR1 MGHDK and CDR2 SYGVNS. V was pared by 8 bases and J by 11 bases, with 20 bases of the junction left unmatched. The CDR3: CASATRFGTDENKLFF. In nucleotides, the CDR3 is TGTGCCAGCGCGACGCGTTTCGGGACAGACGAAAATAAACTGTTTTTT.

CDR3 nucleotides: TGTGCCAGCAGCGCACAGGGGGCCAGCAATCAGCCCCAGCATTTT. Amino acid sequence: CASSAQGASNQPQHF. The chain carries TRBV6-5 and TRBJ1-5; TRBD1 matches 9 bases. With V trimmed by 6 bases and J by 1 base, 4 bases remained unmatched. Germline V gives CDR1 MNHEY, CDR2 SVGAGI. This CDR3 has 15 residues.

This sequence joins TRBV13 and TRBJ2-7; 8 nucleotides line up with TRBD2. Germline assignment: CDR1 PRHDT and CDR2 FYEKMQ (reference sequence). V gave up 5 bases and J gave up 3 bases; unmatched junction bases: 6. The CDR3 is 14 amino acids. The DNA of the CDR3 is TGTGCCAGCAGCACAACTAGCGGAGACTACGAGCAGTACTTC. This translates into CASSTTSGDYEQYF.

CDR3 DNA sequence: TGCGCCAGCAGCTTACAGGGGGTAGCAGGAGATACGCAGTATTTT. This encodes CASSLQGVAGDTQYF. The chain uses TRBV5-1 and TRBJ2-3, with TRBD1 matching 8 bases. The CDR3 has 15 residues. CDR1 is SGHRS, CDR2 YFSETQ, per germline. V gave up 2 bases and J gave up 5 bases; unmatched junction bases: 7.

In its sample, this clone was seen once. The rearrangement joins TRBV19 to TRBJ1-1, with D uncertain. Trimming shortened V by 0 bases and J by 4 bases, and 6 bases separated the two germline ends. The CDR3 contains 13 residues. CDR1 LNHDA and CDR2 SQIVND come from the germline V gene (reference sequence). The CDR3: CASSIDEGTEAFF. In nucleotides, the CDR3 is TGTGCCAGTAGTATAGATGAGGGCACTGAAGCTTTCTTT.

This chain's CDR3 is CASSDGGASGEQFF. The CDR3 region has the DNA TGCGCCAGCAGTGACGGGGGGGCGAGCGGCGAGCAGTTCTTC. The chain combines TRBV10-1 with TRBJ2-1, with 8 bases lining up with TRBD2. Per germline, CDR1 WNHNN and CDR2 SYGVQD (reference sequence). CDR3 length: 14 residues. Trimming cost V 3 bases and J 10 bases; bases outside gene matches: 8.

The chain carries TRBV6-5 and TRBJ2-6, with D unclear. The germline gives CDR1 MNHEY, CDR2 SVGAGI. The CDR3 sequence is 15 residues long. Trimming removed 5 bases at V and 0 bases at J, with 8 bases between. CDR3 loop: CASSRVTSGANVLTF. CDR3 coding DNA: TGTGCCAGCAGTCGGGTGACCTCTGGGGCCAACGTCCTGACTTTC.

The chain uses TRBV7-9 and TRBJ2-1; 9 positions match TRBD1. This CDR3 has 15 amino acids. Germline V gene sequence: CDR1 SEHNR, CDR2 FQNEAQ (reference sequence). The trim removed 5 bases at V and 2 bases at J, leaving 4 bases unmatched. DNA of the CDR3: TGTGCCAGCAGCCAGGGGACAGGGACCTACAATGAGCAGTTCTTC. Protein sequence: CASSQGTGTYNEQFF.

The chain recombines TRBV19 with TRBJ1-1, with D unclear. Looked up from germline, CDR1 is LNHDA and CDR2 is SQIVND (reference sequence). V was pared by 5 bases and J by 1 base, with 17 bases between. The CDR3 runs to 16 residues. The CDR3 spells CASSPPDTNRNTEAFF. The CDR3 bases are TGTGCCAGTAGTCCCCCTGACACCAACAGGAACACTGAAGCTTTCTTT.

A single count supports this clone. This sequence joins TRBV5-4 and TRBJ2-4; D is perhaps TRBD1 (6 bases). The CDR3 is 15 amino acids. V was cut by 4 bases and J by 1 base, with 12 bases left in between. Looked up from germline, CDR1 is SGHNT and CDR2 is YYREEE (reference sequence). Here the CDR3 reads CASSRDITAKNIQYF. The CDR3 DNA reads as TGTGCCAGCAGCCGGGACATTACGGCCAAAAACATTCAGTACTTC.